The 12 T cell receptor beta chains listed next were all sequenced from one sample in a study of identical twins. TCRdb re-called the 5' RACE reads with MiXCR, one entry per CDR3 protein. The repertoire consists of more than 400,000 distinct CDR3 sequences, with roughly 15% occurring once and the leading ten covering nearly 0.45%. The same sample was also used in a study of yellow fever vaccine responses in identical twins.

Sequencing was carried out using CD4+ T cells sorted from blood. All receptors come from a woman aged 18-29 years in good health.

This clonotype turned up a few times. The chain is built from TRBV5-1 and TRBJ2-7, with D perhaps TRBD2 (6 bases). Trimming took 0 bases from V and 0 from J, leaving 10 bases between them. Germline values: CDR1 SGHRS, CDR2 YFSETQ. CDR3 length: 15 amino acids. The CDR3 loop is CASSLGGGDSYEQYF. The CDR3 DNA reads as TGCGCCAGCAGCTTGGGAGGCGGGGACTCCTACGAGCAGTACTTC. Looking up the rest from reference TRBV5-1 and TRBJ2-7 gives the full variable domain: KAGVTQTPRYLIKTRGQQVTLSCSPISGHRSVSWYQQTPGQGLQFLFEYFSETQRNKGNFPGRFSGRQFSNSRSEMNVSTLELGDSALYLCASSLGGGDSYEQYFGPGTRLTVT.

The J gene is TRBJ2-3, the V gene TRBV9, with 12 bases that match TRBD1. The length of the CDR3 is 17 residues. V dropped 3 bases and J dropped 4; count of bases not matched to a gene: 9. Germline values: CDR1 SGDLS, CDR2 YYNGEE. The CDR3, as DNA: TGTGCCAGCAGCGAGAGGGGGGACAGGGGGCGCGCAGATACGCAGTATTTT. Translated: CASSERGDRGRADTQYF.

This clonotype turned up a few times. V and J are TRBV2 and TRBJ2-5; D is unclear. V was clipped by 6 bases and J by 5 bases, with 16 bases between them. This CDR3 spans 14 amino acids. Germline V lookup: CDR1 SNHLY, CDR2 FYNNEI. CDR3 sequence: CASRDHPPAETQYF. CDR3 bases: TGTGCCAGCAGAGACCACCCCCCGGCTGAGACCCAGTACTTC.

The chain joins TRBV6-5 to TRBJ2-3; TRBD1 agrees at 8 bases. The CDR3 sequence is 18 residues long. The germline V gene has CDR1 MNHEY and CDR2 SVGAGI. Trimming at V came to 2 bases and at J to 3 bases, leaving 13 bases not matched to a gene. The DNA of the CDR3 is TGTGCCAGCAGTTACCACAATCCAGGGGGCGGGTTGACAGATACGCAGTATTTT. Its translation: CASSYHNPGGGLTDTQYF.

This clonotype has a handful of counts. The genes are TRBV7-8 and TRBJ1-5; D is ambiguous. V was pared by 0 bases and J by 1 base, with 13 bases between. Germline V gene data show CDR1 as SGHVS and CDR2 as FQNEAQ. The CDR3 covers 17 residues. For the CDR3, the DNA is TGTGCCAGCAGCTTAGCGCCGGCCCCGATGAGCAATCAGCCCCAGCATTTT. It codes for CASSLAPAPMSNQPQHF.

J is TRBJ2-3 and V is TRBV10-3, with D maybe TRBD2 (6 bases). This CDR3 has 15 residues. Germline V CDR1 and CDR2: ENHRY, SYGVKD. V gave up 3 bases and J gave up 4 bases, with 14 bases separating them. The CDR3: CAISDHPGDADTQYF. CDR3 DNA sequence: TGTGCCATCAGTGACCATCCGGGGGATGCAGATACGCAGTATTTT.

This clonotype was detected a few times. The chain links TRBV20-1 to TRBJ2-7; 8 nucleotides line up with TRBD2. V was clipped by 3 bases and J by 2 bases; unmatched bases: 6. The CDR3 runs to 14 residues. From germline, CDR1 is DFQATT and CDR2 SNEGSKA (reference sequence). The CDR3 is CSASSTSGTYEQYF. As DNA, the CDR3 is TGCAGTGCTAGTAGTACTAGCGGAACCTACGAGCAGTACTTC.

This clonotype turned up a few times. The chain has TRBV7-2 and TRBJ2-7, with 8 positions matching TRBD1. The germline gives CDR1 SGHTA, CDR2 FQGNSA. This CDR3 has 14 amino acids. V lost 5 bases to trimming and J lost 3 bases; unmatched junction nucleotides: 6. CDR3 DNA: TGTGCCAGCAGCGTGGACAGGGCTAACTACGAGCAGTACTTC. It specifies CASSVDRANYEQYF.

This clonotype was found a few times. This sequence joins TRBV4-1 and TRBJ2-3; tentatively, D is TRBD2 (5 bases). The germline gives CDR1 MGHRA, CDR2 YSYEKL. The CDR3 sequence is 14 residues long. V lost 4 bases, J lost 4 bases, and 12 bases lay in between. For the CDR3, the DNA is TGCGCCAGCAGCCCCATCGGGATGCCAGATACGCAGTATTTT. This translates into CASSPIGMPDTQYF.

The chain couples TRBV3-1 to TRBJ1-1, with 7 bases fitting TRBD1. Germline V lookup: CDR1 LGHDT, CDR2 YNNKEL (reference sequence). V was clipped by 2 bases and J by 5 bases; unmatched bases: 5. This CDR3 has 14 residues. This chain's CDR3 is CASSQSNRGTEAFF. The CDR3 bases are TGTGCCAGCAGCCAAAGTAACAGGGGTACTGAAGCTTTCTTT.

The chain carries TRBV20-1 and TRBJ2-4; D is ambiguous. This CDR3 has 11 residues. Germline CDR1 reads DFQATT; CDR2 reads SNEGSKA (reference sequence). V lost 6 bases and J lost 6, with 9 bases in between. The CDR3 DNA reads as TGCAGTGCCGGCCCGGCAAACATTCAGTACTTC. Its translation: CSAGPANIQYF.

V is TRBV3-1 and J is TRBJ2-7; D may be TRBD2 (6 bases). The CDR3 length is 14 residues. Between the trimmed V and J ends, which lost 1 base and 2 bases, there was a span of 9 bases. Per the germline V gene, CDR1 is LGHDT and CDR2 is YNNKEL (reference sequence). The CDR3 DNA follows: TGTGCCAGCAGCCAAGGGAGGGGTACCTACGAGCAGTACGTC. Translation gives CASSQGRGTYEQYV.